Below, one T cell receptor (beta chain) is given with its context. Allocation to cohorts depended on clinical history reported by the participants. This entry comes from a study of blood T cell repertoires in COVID-19. Clones were sequenced by immunoSEQ multiplex PCR, and TCRdb holds only the in-frame ones, with some missing. The sample carries approximately 290,000 clones, roughly 90% recorded once. The sample was PBMCs or T cells enriched from blood (not recorded which). The TCR sequence derives from a woman aged 30 to 39 who had recovered from COVID-19.

CDR3 coding DNA: TGCGCCAGCAGCTTATCTGGCATCACAGATACGCAGTATTTT. Encoded protein: CASSLSGITDTQYF. This chain joins TRBV5-1 and TRBJ2-3; D gene ambiguous. V was cut by 2 bases and J by 2 bases, with 9 bases left in between. The germline gives CDR1 SGHRS, CDR2 YFSETQ. The CDR3 length is 14 residues. The whole variable domain, filled in from reference TRBV5-1 and TRBJ2-3, reads KAGVTQTPRYLIKTRGQQVTLSCSPISGHRSVSWYQQTPGQGLQFLFEYFSETQRNKGNFPGRFSGRQFSNSRSEMNVSTLELGDSALYLCASSLSGITDTQYFGPGTRLTVL.